This T cell receptor beta chain was documented in a study of OX40 agonist ivuxolimab in advanced cancers. Turning to the study itself: Patients with hepatocellular carcinoma, melanoma, renal cell or head and neck cancer made up the dose-escalation patients. Three individuals attained partial responses, comprising one hepatocellular carcinoma case and two cutaneous melanoma cases. With a range of roughly 20 to 90, age averaged approximately 54 years, and nearly 85% were male.

This clone was observed a handful of times. Profiled with immunoSEQ multiplex PCR; TCRdb holds only in-frame clones, not every one. Of roughly 65,000 clones in the sample, more than 85% are singletons; the top ten hold about 0.29%. CDR3 size: 14 residues. V shed 7 bases and J shed 0 bases, with 10 bases lying between them. CDR1 is MNHEY, CDR2 SMNVEV, per germline (reference sequence). The sample in question was CD4+ or CD8+ T cells sorted from blood, obtained in a trial of the OX40 agonist ivuxolimab. This sequence joins TRBV27 and TRBJ2-4; D not certain. The sequence was collected from an adult with an advanced solid tumor such as melanoma, head and neck, liver or kidney cancer. Here the CDR3 reads CASKGRLAKNIQYF. The CDR3 DNA follows: TGTGCCAGCAAGGGCAGACTAGCCAAAAACATTCAGTACTTC.